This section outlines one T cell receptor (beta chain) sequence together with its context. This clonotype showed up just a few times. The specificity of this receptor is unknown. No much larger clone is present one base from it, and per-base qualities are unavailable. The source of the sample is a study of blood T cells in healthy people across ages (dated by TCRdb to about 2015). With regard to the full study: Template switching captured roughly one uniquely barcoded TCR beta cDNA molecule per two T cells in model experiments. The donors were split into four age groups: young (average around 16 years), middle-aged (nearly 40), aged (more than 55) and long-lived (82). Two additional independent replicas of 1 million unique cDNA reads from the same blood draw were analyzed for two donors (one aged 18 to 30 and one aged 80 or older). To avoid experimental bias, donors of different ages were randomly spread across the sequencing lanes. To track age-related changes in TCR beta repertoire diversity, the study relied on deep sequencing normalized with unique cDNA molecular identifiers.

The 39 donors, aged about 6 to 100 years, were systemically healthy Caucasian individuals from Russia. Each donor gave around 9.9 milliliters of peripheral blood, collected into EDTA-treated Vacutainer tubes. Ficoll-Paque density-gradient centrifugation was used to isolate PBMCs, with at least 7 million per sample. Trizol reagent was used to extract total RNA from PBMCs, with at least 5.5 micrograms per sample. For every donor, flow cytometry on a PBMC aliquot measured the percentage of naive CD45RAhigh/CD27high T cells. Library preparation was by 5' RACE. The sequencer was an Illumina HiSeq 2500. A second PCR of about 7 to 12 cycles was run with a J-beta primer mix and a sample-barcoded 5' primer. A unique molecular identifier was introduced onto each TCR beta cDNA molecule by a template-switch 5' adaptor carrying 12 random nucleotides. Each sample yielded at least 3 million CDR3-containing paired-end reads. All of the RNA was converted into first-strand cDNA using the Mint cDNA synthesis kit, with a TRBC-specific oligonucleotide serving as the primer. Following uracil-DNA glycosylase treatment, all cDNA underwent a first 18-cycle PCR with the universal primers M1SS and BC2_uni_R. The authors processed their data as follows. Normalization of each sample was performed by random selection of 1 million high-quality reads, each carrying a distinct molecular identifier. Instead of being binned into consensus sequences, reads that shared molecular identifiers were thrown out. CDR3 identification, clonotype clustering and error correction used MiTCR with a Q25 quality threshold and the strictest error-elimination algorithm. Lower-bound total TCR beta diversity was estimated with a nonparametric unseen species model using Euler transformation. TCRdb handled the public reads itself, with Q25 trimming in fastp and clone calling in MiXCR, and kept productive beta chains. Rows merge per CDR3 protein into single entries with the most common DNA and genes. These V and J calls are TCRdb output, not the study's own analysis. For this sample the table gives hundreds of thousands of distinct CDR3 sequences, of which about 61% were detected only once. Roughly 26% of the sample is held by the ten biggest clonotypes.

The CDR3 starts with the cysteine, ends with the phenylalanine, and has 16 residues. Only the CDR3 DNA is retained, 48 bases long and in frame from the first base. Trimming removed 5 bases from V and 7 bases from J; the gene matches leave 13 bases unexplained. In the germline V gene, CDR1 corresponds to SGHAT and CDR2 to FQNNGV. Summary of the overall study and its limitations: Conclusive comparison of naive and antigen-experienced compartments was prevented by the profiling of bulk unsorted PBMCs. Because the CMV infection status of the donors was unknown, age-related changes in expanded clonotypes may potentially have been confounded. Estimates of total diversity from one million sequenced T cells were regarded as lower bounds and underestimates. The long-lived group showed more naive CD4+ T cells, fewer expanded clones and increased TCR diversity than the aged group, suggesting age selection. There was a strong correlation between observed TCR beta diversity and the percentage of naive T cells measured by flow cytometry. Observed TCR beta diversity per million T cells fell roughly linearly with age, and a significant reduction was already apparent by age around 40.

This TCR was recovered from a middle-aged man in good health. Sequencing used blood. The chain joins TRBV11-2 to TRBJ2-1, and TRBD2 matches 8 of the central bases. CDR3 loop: CASSPTSAGGRNEQFF. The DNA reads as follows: TGTGCCAGCAGCCCAACTTCCGCGGGGGGAAGGAATGAGCAGTTCTTC.